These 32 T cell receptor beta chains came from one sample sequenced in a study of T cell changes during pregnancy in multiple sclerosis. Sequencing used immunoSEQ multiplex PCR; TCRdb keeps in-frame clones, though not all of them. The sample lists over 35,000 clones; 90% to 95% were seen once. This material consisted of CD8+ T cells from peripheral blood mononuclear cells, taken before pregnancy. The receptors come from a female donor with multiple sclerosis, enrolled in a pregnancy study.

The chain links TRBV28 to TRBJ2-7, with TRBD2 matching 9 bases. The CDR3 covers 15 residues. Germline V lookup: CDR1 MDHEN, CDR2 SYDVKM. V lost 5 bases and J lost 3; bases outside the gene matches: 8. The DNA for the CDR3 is TGTGCCAGCAGTACCAATCCTAGCGGGATCTACGAGCAGTACTTC. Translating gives CASSTNPSGIYEQYF.

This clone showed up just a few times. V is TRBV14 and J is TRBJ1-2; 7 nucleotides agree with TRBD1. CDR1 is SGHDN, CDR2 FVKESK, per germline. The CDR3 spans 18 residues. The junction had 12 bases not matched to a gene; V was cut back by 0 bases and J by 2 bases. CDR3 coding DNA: TGTGCCAGCAGCCAAGATCCATCCGTATCGACAGGGAACTATGGCTACACCTTC. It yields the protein CASSQDPSVSTGNYGYTF.

CDR3 in DNA: TGTGCCAGCAGCTCTGGACAGGGCAGTGAGCAGTTCTTC. Its translation is CASSSGQGSEQFF. The chain carries TRBV11-3 and TRBJ2-1; 8 bases align to TRBD1. Unmatched junction bases numbered 5, after V lost 4 bases and J lost 9 bases. This CDR3 is built from 13 residues. The germline V gene has CDR1 SGHNT and CDR2 YENEEA.

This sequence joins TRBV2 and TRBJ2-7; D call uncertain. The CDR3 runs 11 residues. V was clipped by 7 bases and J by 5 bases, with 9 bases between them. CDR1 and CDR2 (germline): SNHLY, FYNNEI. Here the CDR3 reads CASMESDEQYF. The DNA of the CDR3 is TGTGCCAGCATGGAGTCCGACGAGCAGTACTTC.

The CDR3 bases are TGTGCCAGCAGCTTAGCCCTCATTCAGACAGGGGGTAATGAGCAGTTCTTC. It codes for CASSLALIQTGGNEQFF. The chain links TRBV11-2 to TRBJ2-1, with 9 bases fitting TRBD1. The CDR3 runs 17 residues. Germline assignment: CDR1 SGHAT and CDR2 FQNNGV. The junction had 11 bases not matched to a gene; V was cut back by 1 base and J by 7 bases. The full variable domain, completed using reference TRBV11-2 and TRBJ2-1, is EAGVAQSPRYKIIEKRQSVAFWCNPISGHATLYWYQQILGQGPKLLIQFQNNGVVDDSQLPKDRFSAERLKGVDSTLKIQPAKLEDSAVYLCASSLALIQTGGNEQFFGPGTRLTVL.

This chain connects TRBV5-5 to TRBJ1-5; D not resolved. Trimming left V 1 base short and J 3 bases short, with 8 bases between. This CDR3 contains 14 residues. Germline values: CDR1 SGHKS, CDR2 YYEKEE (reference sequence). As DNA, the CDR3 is TGTGCCAGCAGCTTGTACCAAGCCAATCAGCCCCAGCATTTT. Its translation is CASSLYQANQPQHF.

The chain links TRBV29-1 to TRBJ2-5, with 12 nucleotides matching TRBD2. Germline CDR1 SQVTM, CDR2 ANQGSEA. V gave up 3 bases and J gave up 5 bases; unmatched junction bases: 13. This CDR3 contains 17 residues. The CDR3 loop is CSVDGLAGGPGWETQYF. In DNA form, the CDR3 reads TGCAGCGTTGATGGGCTAGCGGGAGGGCCGGGTTGGGAGACCCAGTACTTC.

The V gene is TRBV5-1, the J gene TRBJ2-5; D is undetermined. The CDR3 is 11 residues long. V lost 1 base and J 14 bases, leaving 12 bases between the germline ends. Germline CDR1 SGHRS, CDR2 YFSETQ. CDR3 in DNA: TGCGCCAGCAGCTTGTATCCAGTGACTTACTTC. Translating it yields CASSLYPVTYF.

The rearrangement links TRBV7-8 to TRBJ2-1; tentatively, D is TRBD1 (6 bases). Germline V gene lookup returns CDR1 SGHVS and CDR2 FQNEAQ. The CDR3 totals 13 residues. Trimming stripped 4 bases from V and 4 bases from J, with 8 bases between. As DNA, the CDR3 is TGTGCCAGCAGCTCACAGGGTTACAATGAGCAGTTCTTC. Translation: CASSSQGYNEQFF.

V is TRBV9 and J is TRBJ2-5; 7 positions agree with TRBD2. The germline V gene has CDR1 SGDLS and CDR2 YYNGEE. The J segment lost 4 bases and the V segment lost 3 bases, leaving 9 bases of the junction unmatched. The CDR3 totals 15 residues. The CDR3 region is CASSDRAGNGETQYF. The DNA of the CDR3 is TGTGCCAGCAGCGACAGAGCGGGAAACGGAGAGACCCAGTACTTC.

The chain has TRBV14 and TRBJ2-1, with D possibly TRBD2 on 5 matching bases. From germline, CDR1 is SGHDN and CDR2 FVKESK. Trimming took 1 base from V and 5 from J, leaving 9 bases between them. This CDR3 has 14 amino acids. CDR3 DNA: TGTGCCAGCAGCCAAGGTCTCGGGAACAATGAGCAGTTCTTC. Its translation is CASSQGLGNNEQFF.

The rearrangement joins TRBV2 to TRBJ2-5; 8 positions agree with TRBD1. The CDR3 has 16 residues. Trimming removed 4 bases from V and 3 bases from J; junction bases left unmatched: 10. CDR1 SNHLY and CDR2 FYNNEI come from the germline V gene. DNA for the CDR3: TGTGCCAGCAGTGGGACAGGGATGAAGGTTGAAGAGACCCAGTACTTC. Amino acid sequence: CASSGTGMKVEETQYF.

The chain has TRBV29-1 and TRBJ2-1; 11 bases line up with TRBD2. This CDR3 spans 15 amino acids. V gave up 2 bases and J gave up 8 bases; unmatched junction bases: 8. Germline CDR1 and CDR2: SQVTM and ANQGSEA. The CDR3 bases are TGCAGCGTTGAAAGTAGCGGGAGGGCATTCGATGAGCAGTTCTTC. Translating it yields CSVESSGRAFDEQFF.

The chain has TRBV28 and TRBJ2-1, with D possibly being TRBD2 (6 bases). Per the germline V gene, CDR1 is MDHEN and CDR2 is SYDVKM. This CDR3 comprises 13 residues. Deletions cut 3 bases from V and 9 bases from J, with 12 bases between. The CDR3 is CASSLTRRGEQFF. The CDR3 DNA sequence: TGTGCCAGCAGTTTGACTAGGAGGGGTGAGCAGTTCTTC.

The CDR3 sequence: CASRQGAPYEQYF. For the CDR3, the DNA is TGTGCCAGCCGACAGGGGGCACCCTACGAGCAGTACTTC. This chain uses TRBV6-1 with TRBJ2-5; 10 nucleotides agree with TRBD1. Matching the DNA end better, TRBJ2-7 makes the J call doubtful. CDR3 length: 13 residues. Germline CDR1 and CDR2: MNHNS and SASEGT.

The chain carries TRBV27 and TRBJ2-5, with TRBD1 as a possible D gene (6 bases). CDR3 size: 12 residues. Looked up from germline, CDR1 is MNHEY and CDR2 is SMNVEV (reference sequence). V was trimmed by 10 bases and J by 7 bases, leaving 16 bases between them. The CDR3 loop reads CATSGLGGTQYF. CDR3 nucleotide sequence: TGTGCCACCTCGGGGCTAGGGGGGACCCAGTACTTC.

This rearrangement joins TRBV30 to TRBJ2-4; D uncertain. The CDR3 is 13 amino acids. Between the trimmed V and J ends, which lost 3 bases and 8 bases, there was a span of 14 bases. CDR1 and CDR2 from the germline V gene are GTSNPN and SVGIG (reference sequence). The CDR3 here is CAWRENPSYIQYF. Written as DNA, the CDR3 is TGTGCCTGGAGAGAAAATCCTAGTTACATTCAGTACTTC.

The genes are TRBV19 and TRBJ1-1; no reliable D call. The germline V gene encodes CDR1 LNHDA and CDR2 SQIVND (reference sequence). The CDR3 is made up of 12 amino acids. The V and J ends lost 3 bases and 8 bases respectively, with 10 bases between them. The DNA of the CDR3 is TGTGCCAGTAGTATGGGAGGGCTCGAAGCTTTCTTT. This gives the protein CASSMGGLEAFF.

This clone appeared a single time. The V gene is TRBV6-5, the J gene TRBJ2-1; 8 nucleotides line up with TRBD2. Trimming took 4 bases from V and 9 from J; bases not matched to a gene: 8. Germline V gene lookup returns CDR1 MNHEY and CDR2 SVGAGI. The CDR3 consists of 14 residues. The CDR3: CASSLTGGPGEQFF. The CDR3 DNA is TGTGCCAGCAGTTTAACGGGAGGGCCGGGTGAGCAGTTCTTC.

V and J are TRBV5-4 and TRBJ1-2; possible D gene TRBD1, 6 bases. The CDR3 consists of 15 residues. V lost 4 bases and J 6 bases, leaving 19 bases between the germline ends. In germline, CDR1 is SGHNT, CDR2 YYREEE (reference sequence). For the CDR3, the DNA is TGTGCCAGCAGCAGGAACAGGGAAGTCCAGGATGGCTACACCTTC. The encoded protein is CASSRNREVQDGYTF.

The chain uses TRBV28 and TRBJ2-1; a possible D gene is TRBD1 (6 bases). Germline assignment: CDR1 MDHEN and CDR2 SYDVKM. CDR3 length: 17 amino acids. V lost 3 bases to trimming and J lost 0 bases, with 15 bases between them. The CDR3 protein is CASSLGWGTPSYNEQFF. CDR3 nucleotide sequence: TGTGCCAGCAGTTTGGGATGGGGGACACCCTCCTACAATGAGCAGTTCTTC.

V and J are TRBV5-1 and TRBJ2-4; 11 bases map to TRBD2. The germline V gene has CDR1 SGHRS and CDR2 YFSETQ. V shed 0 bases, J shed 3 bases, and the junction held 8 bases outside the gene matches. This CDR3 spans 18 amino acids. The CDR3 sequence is CASSLAVSGRAGKNIQYF. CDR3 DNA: TGCGCCAGCAGCTTGGCGGTTAGCGGGAGGGCAGGCAAAAACATTCAGTACTTC.

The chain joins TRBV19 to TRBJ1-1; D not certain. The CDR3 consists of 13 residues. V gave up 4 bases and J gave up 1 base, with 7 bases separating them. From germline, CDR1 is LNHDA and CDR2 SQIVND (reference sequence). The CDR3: CASSRTQNTEAFF. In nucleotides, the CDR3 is TGTGCCAGTAGTAGGACTCAGAACACTGAAGCTTTCTTT.

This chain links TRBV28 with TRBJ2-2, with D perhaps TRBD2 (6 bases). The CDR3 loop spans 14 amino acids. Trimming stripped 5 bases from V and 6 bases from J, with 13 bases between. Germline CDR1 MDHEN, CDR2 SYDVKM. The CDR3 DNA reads TGTGCCAGCAGTCCGGGACTCCGCGCCGGGGAGCTGTTTTTT. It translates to CASSPGLRAGELFF.

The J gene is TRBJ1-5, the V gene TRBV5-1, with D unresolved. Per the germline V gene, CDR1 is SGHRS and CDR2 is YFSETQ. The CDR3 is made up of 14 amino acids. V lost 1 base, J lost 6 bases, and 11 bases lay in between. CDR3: CASSLTHPSQPQHF. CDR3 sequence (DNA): TGCGCCAGCAGCTTGACCCACCCCAGTCAGCCCCAGCATTTT.

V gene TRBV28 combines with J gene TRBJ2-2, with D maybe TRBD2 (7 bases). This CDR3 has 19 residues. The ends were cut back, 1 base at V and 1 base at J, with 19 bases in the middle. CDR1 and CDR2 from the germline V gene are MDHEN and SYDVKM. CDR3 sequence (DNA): TGTGCCAGCAGTTTATTTTGGGGAGGGAACAGGGAGAACACCGGGGAGCTGTTTTTT. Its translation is CASSLFWGGNRENTGELFF.

The DNA for the CDR3 is TGTGCCAGCAGCAAAGATATTTGGGACAGGGGGTCCAACTATGGCTACACCTTC. Its translation: CASSKDIWDRGSNYGYTF. The V call is TRBV21-1, the J call TRBJ1-2; the table's D call of TRBD1 was not tested on the DNA. TRBV21-1 is designated a pseudogene. The CDR3 sequence is 18 residues long.

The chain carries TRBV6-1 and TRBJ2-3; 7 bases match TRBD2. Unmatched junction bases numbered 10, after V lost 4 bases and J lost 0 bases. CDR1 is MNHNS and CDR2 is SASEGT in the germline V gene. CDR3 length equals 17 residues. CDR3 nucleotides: TGTGCCAGCAGTGGCCACCCGGGAGGTACGAGCACAGATACGCAGTATTTT. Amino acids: CASSGHPGGTSTDTQYF.

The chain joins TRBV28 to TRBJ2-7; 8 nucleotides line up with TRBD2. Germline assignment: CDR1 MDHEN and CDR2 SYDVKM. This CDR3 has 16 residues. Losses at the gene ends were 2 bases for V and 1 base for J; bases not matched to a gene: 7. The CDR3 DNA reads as TGTGCCAGCAGTTTAACAACCGCTAGCGGGTCCTACGAGCAGTACTTC. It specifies CASSLTTASGSYEQYF.

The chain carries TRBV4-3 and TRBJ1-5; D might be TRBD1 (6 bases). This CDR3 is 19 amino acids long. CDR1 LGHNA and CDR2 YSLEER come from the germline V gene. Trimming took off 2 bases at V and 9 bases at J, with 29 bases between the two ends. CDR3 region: CASSQYIIPGHRRSSPQHF. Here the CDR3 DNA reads TGCGCCAGCAGCCAATATATAATTCCGGGACACCGGAGGTCATCGCCCCAGCATTTT.

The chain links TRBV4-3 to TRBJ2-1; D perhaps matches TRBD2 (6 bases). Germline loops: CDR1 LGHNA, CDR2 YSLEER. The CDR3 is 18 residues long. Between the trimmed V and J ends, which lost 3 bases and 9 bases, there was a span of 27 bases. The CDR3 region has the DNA TGCGCCAGCAGCCAGGACGGTATAGCGGACCGAGCCCTTCGTGAGCAGTTCTTC. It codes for CASSQDGIADRALREQFF.

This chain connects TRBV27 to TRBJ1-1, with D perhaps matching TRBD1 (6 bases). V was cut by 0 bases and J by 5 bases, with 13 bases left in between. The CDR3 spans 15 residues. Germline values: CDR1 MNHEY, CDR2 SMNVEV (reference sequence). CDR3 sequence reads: CASSLSWGLGTEAFF. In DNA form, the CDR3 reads TGTGCCAGCAGTTTATCTTGGGGGCTGGGGACTGAAGCTTTCTTT.